This paragraph reports one TCR beta chain. Its antigen specificity is not known. No per-base quality is available; no much larger clone lies one base away. The sample belongs to a study of blood T cell repertoires in COVID-19 (dated by TCRdb to 2018 to 2020). Regarding the research as a whole: Samples from collaborators originated in the United States, Italy and Spain and spanned both the acute and convalescent phases of COVID-19. The repertoires were released in a freely available public database intended as a resource for research on the immune response to SARS-CoV-2. The prospective study material was composed of cDNA or gDNA derived from T cells, B-cell-depleted T cells, or PBMCs. The samples were drawn from the first 160 participants of the ongoing ImmuneRACE study and from some 1,300 subjects provided by 6 global collaborators. Nearly every sample came with metadata listing a de-identified subject ID, COVID-19 status, age in years and sex. The dataset comprised deeply sampled blood TCRbeta repertoires from subjects exposed to, actively infected with, or recovered from COVID-19. Where available, HLA class I and class II types were obtained from metadata supplied by the sample provider rather than from assay-based typing.

TCRbeta CDR3 regions were amplified from genomic DNA using the immunoSEQ Assay, a bias-controlled multiplex PCR. Processing in the source paper ran as follows. The number of nucleated cells in each sample was estimated by amplification of reference gene primers within the assay. Sequence reads were collapsed and filtered to measure the absolute abundance of every unique TCRbeta CDR3 rearrangement. For each sample, productive Simpson clonality was calculated by taking the square root of Simpson's diversity index across productive rearrangements. TCRdb took this table from immuneACCESS and kept in-frame rearrangements with V and J called. Such tables lack part of the clones; where checked against another copy, unresolved V genes explain under half of the gap, and the rest is unexplained. V, J and clone size are taken as reported in that table, and D and trimming were inferred from the DNA itself. This sample holds about 240,000 clones; roughly 86% were observed only once. The ten largest clones take up about 3.5% of the sample.

Participants in the prospective study were aged 18 to 89 years, lived in under 30 United States geographic areas, and enrolled through a virtual design. To assign participants to cohorts, the prospective study relied on clinical history that participants themselves reported in a screening survey and a study questionnaire. Mobile phlebotomists in the prospective study collected whole blood, serum and a nasopharyngeal or oropharyngeal swab from every participant. Participants in the prospective study had the option to provide additional blood draws and questionnaires over a 2-month period. Blood samples from the prospective study were shipped frozen or at room temperature prior to DNA extraction. Study-level results and caveats: The amount of clinical and demographic metadata varied by source and participant and was provided uncurated.

As encoded in the germline V gene (reference sequence), CDR1 is LNHDA while CDR2 is SQIVND. After removal of 7 bases from V and 7 bases from J, the junction retains 8 bases not matched to a gene. Counted from cysteine to phenylalanine, this CDR3 has 14 amino acids. The entry retains the CDR3 DNA only, 42 bases that are in frame from base 1. The sample was PBMCs or T cells enriched from blood (not recorded which). The TCR comes from a woman aged 40 to 55 with acute COVID-19. The chain couples TRBV19 to TRBJ2-2, with TRBD2 matching 8 junction bases. The sequenced DNA: TGTGCCAGTAAAGGGCCGGGACTAGGCGGGGAGCTGTTTTTT. This codes for CASKGPGLGGELFF.